Listed below are T cell receptor beta chains from one sample, sequenced in a study of blood T cell repertoires in COVID-19. The data were produced by immunoSEQ multiplex PCR, yet TCRdb's version contains in-frame clones alone and is incomplete. The table lists roughly 220,000 clones, just over 85% of them singletons. Sequenced input: peripheral blood. These receptors all come from a man aged 80 or over with acute or convalescent COVID-19. Each CDR3 is given with its conserved first and last residue. D genes are given only for firm matches. Size is omitted from some rows. Given values are once, few, many or a class for expanded clones.

size: once
V: TRBV5-5
J: TRBJ2-5
D: TRBD2
CDR3: CASSLSSGSGTQYF
DNA: TGTGCCAGCAGCTTGAGTAGCGGGAGCGGGACCCAGTACTTC

size: few
V: TRBV24-1
J: TRBJ2-3
D: TRBD2
CDR3: CATSDPGTPGLAGTDTQYF
DNA: TGTGCCACCAGTGATCCCGGGACCCCGGGACTAGCGGGCACAGATACGCAGTATTTT

size: once
V: TRBV24-1
J: TRBJ2-1
D: TRBD2
CDR3: CATSDQGLAQYNEQFF
DNA: TGTGCCACCAGTGATCAGGGACTAGCCCAGTACAATGAGCAGTTCTTC

size: NA
V: TRBV1
J: TRBJ2-7
D: NA
CDR3: CTSSPYGHQTYEQYF
DNA: TGCACCAGCAGCCCGTACGGACACCAGACCTACGAGCAGTACTTC

size: NA
V: TRBV29-1
J: TRBJ1-1
D: NA
CDR3: CSVAAGPNTEAFF
DNA: TGCAGCGTTGCGGCGGGACCGAACACTGAAGCTTTCTTT

size: NA
V: TRBV12-3/TRBV12-4
J: TRBJ1-2
D: NA
CDR3: CASSFAYGYTF
DNA: TGTGCCAGCAGTTTCGCGTATGGCTACACCTTC

size: NA
V: TRBV18
J: TRBJ2-3
D: TRBD2
CDR3: CASSPPGSGSLSDTQYF
DNA: TGTGCCAGCTCACCACCGGGTAGCGGGAGTCTCTCAGATACGCAGTATTTT

size: NA
V: TRBV6-2/TRBV6-3
J: TRBJ1-5
D: NA
CDR3: CASSRDTSFNQPQHF
DNA: TGTGCCAGCAGCCGGGACACCAGCTTCAATCAGCCCCAGCATTTT

size: NA
V: TRBV5-1
J: TRBJ2-1
D: NA
CDR3: CASSLRTGMGLNEQFF
DNA: TGCGCCAGCAGCTTGCGGACCGGGATGGGATTGAATGAGCAGTTCTTC

size: NA
V: TRBV7-9
J: TRBJ2-1
D: TRBD2
CDR3: CASSSGRGPYNEQFF
DNA: TGTGCCAGCAGCAGCGGGAGAGGCCCCTACAATGAGCAGTTCTTC

size: once
V: TRBV7-3
J: TRBJ2-1
D: NA
CDR3: CASSPSLSNEQFF
DNA: TGTGCCAGCAGCCCTAGTTTATCCAATGAGCAGTTCTTC

size: NA
V: TRBV6-5
J: TRBJ2-7
D: NA
CDR3: CASSSSDYEQYF
DNA: TGTGCCAGCAGTTCGTCAGATTACGAGCAGTACTTC

size: NA
V: TRBV7-8
J: TRBJ1-6
D: TRBD1
CDR3: CASSPKGTGRSNSPLHF
DNA: TGTGCCAGCAGCCCGAAGGGGACAGGGAGATCAAATTCACCCCTCCACTTT

size: NA
V: TRBV19
J: TRBJ2-3
D: TRBD2
CDR3: CASSGERGLAGPDTQYF
DNA: TGTGCCAGTAGTGGGGAAAGGGGACTAGCGGGACCAGATACGCAGTATTTT

size: NA
V: TRBV19
J: TRBJ2-4
D: TRBD1
CDR3: CASQKTGGPNIQYF
DNA: TGTGCCAGTCAGAAGACAGGGGGTCCGAACATTCAGTACTTC

size: NA
V: TRBV24-1
J: TRBJ2-3
D: TRBD2
CDR3: CATSGLAGGHAYTQYF
DNA: TGTGCCACCAGTGGTCTAGCGGGAGGTCACGCGTATACGCAGTATTTT

size: NA
V: TRBV7-6
J: TRBJ2-2
D: TRBD2
CDR3: CASSTGGSGPNTGELFF
DNA: TGTGCCAGCAGCACCGGGGGTAGCGGGCCGAACACCGGGGAGCTGTTTTTT

size: NA
V: TRBV7-9
J: TRBJ2-7
D: TRBD2
CDR3: CASSPPSGRERWVQYF
DNA: TGTGCCAGCAGCCCCCCTAGCGGGAGAGAGAGATGGGTGCAGTACTTC

size: NA
V: TRBV11-2
J: TRBJ2-1
D: TRBD1
CDR3: CASSLRNRGYDEQFF
DNA: TGTGCCAGCAGCTTAAGGAACAGGGGTTATGATGAGCAGTTCTTC

size: NA
V: TRBV7-3
J: TRBJ2-3
D: NA
CDR3: CASSFAGGTDTQYF
DNA: TGTGCCAGCAGCTTTGCAGGGGGCACAGATACGCAGTATTTT

size: NA
V: TRBV10-2
J: TRBJ1-1
D: NA
CDR3: CASRGTLAEAFF
DNA: TGCGCCAGCAGAGGGACACTTGCTGAAGCTTTCTTT

size: NA
V: TRBV7-2
J: TRBJ1-5
D: NA
CDR3: CASSRGSRAQHF
DNA: TGTGCCAGCAGCCGCGGAAGTCGGGCCCAGCATTTT

size: NA
V: TRBV10-2
J: TRBJ2-1
D: NA
CDR3: CASRGLGGSGEQFF
DNA: TGCGCCAGCAGGGGATTAGGAGGCTCGGGGGAGCAGTTCTTC

size: NA
V: TRBV5-8
J: TRBJ1-2
D: NA
CDR3: CASSPVHGYTF
DNA: TGTGCCAGCAGCCCGGTCCATGGCTACACCTTC

size: NA
V: TRBV7-2
J: TRBJ2-1
D: NA
CDR3: CASSMTELNEQFF
DNA: TGTGCCAGCAGCATGACAGAACTCAATGAGCAGTTCTTC

size: NA
V: TRBV19
J: TRBJ2-5
D: NA
CDR3: CASSITGETQYF
DNA: TGTGCCAGTAGTATCACAGGGGAGACCCAGTACTTC

size: NA
V: TRBV28
J: TRBJ2-5
D: TRBD1
CDR3: CASSQGGQETQYF
DNA: TGTGCCAGCAGCCAAGGGGGCCAGGAGACCCAGTACTTC

size: NA
V: TRBV3-1/TRBV3-2
J: TRBJ2-1
D: NA
CDR3: CASGGHTSYNEQFF
DNA: TGTGCCAGCGGCGGACATACCTCCTACAATGAGCAGTTCTTC

size: NA
V: TRBV2
J: TRBJ2-3
D: NA
CDR3: CACSRQDLSTDTQYF
DNA: TGTGCCTGCTCCAGACAGGACCTTAGCACAGATACGCAGTATTTT

size: NA
V: TRBV18
J: TRBJ1-2
D: TRBD1
CDR3: CASSPSRRDSANYGYTF
DNA: TGTGCCAGCTCACCATCAAGAAGGGACAGTGCTAACTATGGCTACACCTTC

size: NA
V: TRBV28
J: TRBJ1-1
D: TRBD1
CDR3: CASSRQGLGTEAFF
DNA: TGTGCCAGCAGTCGACAGGGCCTAGGAACTGAAGCTTTCTTT

size: NA
V: TRBV24-1
J: TRBJ1-5
D: NA
CDR3: CATSDASRGVGQPQHF
DNA: TGTGCCACCAGTGATGCGTCTAGGGGTGTGGGCCAGCCCCAGCATTTT

size: NA
V: TRBV19
J: TRBJ2-7
D: NA
CDR3: CASSIGSGSYEQYF
DNA: TGTGCCAGTAGTATCGGTAGCGGATCTTACGAGCAGTACTTC

size: NA
V: TRBV7-2
J: TRBJ1-2
D: NA
CDR3: CASSSRDSAIYGYTF
DNA: TGTGCCAGCAGCTCGAGAGACAGCGCGATCTATGGCTACACCTTC

size: NA
V: TRBV9
J: TRBJ1-2
D: NA
CDR3: CASSPRGGGYTF
DNA: TGTGCCAGCAGCCCGCGGGGGGGTGGCTACACCTTC

size: NA
V: TRBV5-1
J: TRBJ2-7
D: NA
CDR3: CASSGTGSYEQYF
DNA: TGCGCCAGCAGCGGAACAGGCTCCTACGAGCAGTACTTC

size: NA
V: TRBV10-1
J: TRBJ2-5
D: NA
CDR3: CASSEAQDPQTQYF
DNA: TGCGCCAGCAGTGAGGCCCAGGATCCACAGACCCAGTACTTC

size: NA
V: TRBV5-6
J: TRBJ2-7
D: TRBD1
CDR3: CASSFSWGTGNEQYF
DNA: TGTGCCAGCAGCTTCTCTTGGGGGACAGGGAACGAGCAGTACTTC

size: NA
V: TRBV18
J: TRBJ1-2
D: NA
CDR3: CASSSDSLYGYTF
DNA: TGTGCCAGCTCATCCGACAGCCTCTATGGCTACACCTTC

size: NA
V: TRBV7-2
J: TRBJ1-1
D: NA
CDR3: CASSFGRGSTEAFF
DNA: TGTGCCAGCAGCTTTGGCAGGGGCTCCACTGAAGCTTTCTTT

size: few
V: TRBV5-4
J: TRBJ2-4
D: NA
CDR3: CASSSSLAKNIQYF
DNA: TGTGCCAGCAGCTCCTCTTTAGCCAAAAACATTCAGTACTTC

size: NA
V: TRBV19
J: TRBJ1-5
D: NA
CDR3: CASSIGAELNQPQHF
DNA: TGTGCCAGTAGTATAGGGGCTGAACTTAATCAGCCCCAGCATTTT

size: NA
V: TRBV5-1
J: TRBJ2-5
D: NA
CDR3: CASSFNDKETQYF
DNA: TGCGCCAGCAGCTTTAACGACAAAGAGACCCAGTACTTC

size: NA
V: TRBV6-2/TRBV6-3
J: TRBJ1-2
D: TRBD1
CDR3: CASSYAGTGGNYGYTF
DNA: TGTGCCAGCAGCTATGCCGGGACAGGGGGAAACTATGGCTACACCTTC

size: NA
V: TRBV27
J: TRBJ2-1
D: TRBD2
CDR3: CASRGASGPNEQFF
DNA: TGTGCCAGCAGAGGGGCTAGCGGGCCAAATGAGCAGTTCTTC

size: NA
V: TRBV16
J: TRBJ1-1
D: TRBD1
CDR3: CASSQWGTGRTEAFF
DNA: TGTGCCAGCAGCCAATGGGGGACAGGACGGACTGAAGCTTTCTTT

size: NA
V: TRBV19
J: TRBJ2-5
D: NA
CDR3: CASQGGASGQETQYF
DNA: TGTGCCAGCCAGGGTGGGGCCTCAGGCCAAGAGACCCAGTACTTC

size: NA
V: TRBV19
J: TRBJ1-1
D: NA
CDR3: CASSKLEGPGAFF
DNA: TGTGCCAGTAGTAAACTAGAAGGCCCCGGGGCTTTCTTT

size: once
V: TRBV5-4
J: TRBJ2-5
D: NA
CDR3: CASSAGQNEETQYF
DNA: TGTGCCAGCAGCGCGGGACAGAATGAGGAGACCCAGTACTTC

size: NA
V: TRBV27
J: TRBJ1-6
D: NA
CDR3: CASSLEGGNSPLHF
DNA: TGTGCCAGCAGTTTAGAAGGGGGAAATTCACCCCTCCACTTT

size: NA
V: TRBV10-3
J: TRBJ2-2
D: TRBD1
CDR3: CAISEPGQGAKAGELFF
DNA: TGTGCCATCAGTGAGCCTGGACAGGGGGCGAAGGCCGGGGAGCTGTTTTTT

size: once
V: TRBV29-1
J: TRBJ1-1
D: NA
CDR3: CSVEDNFGGTEAFF
DNA: TGCAGCGTTGAAGATAATTTTGGAGGCACTGAAGCTTTCTTT

size: NA
V: TRBV19
J: TRBJ2-7
D: NA
CDR3: CATSQGGVSYEQYF
DNA: TGTGCCACCAGTCAGGGGGGAGTATCCTACGAGCAGTACTTC

size: NA
V: TRBV28
J: TRBJ1-1
D: NA
CDR3: CASTRGVTEAFF
DNA: TGTGCCAGCACCCGGGGTGTCACTGAAGCTTTCTTT

size: few
V: TRBV11-3
J: TRBJ2-3
D: NA
CDR3: CASSTKQVWGTDTQYF
DNA: TGTGCCAGCAGCACAAAACAGGTCTGGGGCACAGATACGCAGTATTTT

size: NA
V: TRBV10-3
J: TRBJ2-1
D: TRBD2
CDR3: CAIKASGSSYNEQFF
DNA: TGTGCCATCAAGGCTAGCGGGAGCTCCTACAATGAGCAGTTCTTC

size: NA
V: TRBV19
J: TRBJ2-2
D: NA
CDR3: CASSTRGELAGSTGELFF
DNA: TGTGCCAGTAGTACCAGGGGGGAATTAGCGGGGAGCACCGGGGAGCTGTTTTTT